Shown below are 22 T cell receptor beta chains from a single sample sequenced in a study of glioma-infiltrating T cells. TCR alpha and beta CDR3 regions were amplified from RNA using iRepertoire nested multiplex PCR. In TCRdb, the multiplex PCR reads were re-called with MiXCR into one record per CDR3 protein. The sample lists about 380,000 distinct CDR3 sequences, about 40% occurring once. Specimen: glioma tissue, nonneoplastic brain tissue, or PBMCs (not recorded which). These receptors were obtained from a human donor with low-grade glioma or glioblastoma, undergoing nonglioma brain surgery, or in good health (not recorded which).

This clonotype appeared a single time. This chain uses TRBV18 with TRBJ2-1; D remains unclear. This CDR3 spans 14 amino acids. CDR1 and CDR2 (germline): KGHSH, LQKENI. Trimming took 2 bases from V and 4 from J, leaving 9 bases between them. The CDR3 loop is CASSPETAYNEQFF. CDR3 nucleotide sequence: TGTGCCAGCTCACCAGAAACGGCTTACAATGAGCAGTTCTTC.

The chain is built from TRBV28 and TRBJ2-7; TRBD1 is a possible D gene (5 bases). The CDR3 totals 12 residues. Looked up from germline, CDR1 is MDHEN and CDR2 is SYDVKM. Between the trimmed V and J ends, which lost 2 bases and 12 bases, there was a span of 14 bases. The chain's CDR3 is CASSLLRAPRYF. The CDR3 DNA reads TGTGCCAGCAGTTTACTCAGGGCACCCCGGTACTTC.

Concerning this clonotype: A much larger clone lies a single base off, so this may be a read error. This chain uses TRBV6-2 or TRBV6-3 with TRBJ2-1; D uncertain. CDR3 length: 14 amino acids. Germline lookup yields CDR1 MNHEY and CDR2 SVGEGT. The V end was cut by 1 base, the J end by 3 bases, with 7 bases between. This CDR3 reads CASSYFHFYNEQFF. DNA for the CDR3: TGTGCCAGCAGTTACTTCCACTTCTACAATGAGCAGTTCTTC.

In regard to this clonotype: One end of the junction does not line up with germline, which may come from a read error. This sequence joins TRBV28 and TRBJ2-2; maybe TRBD1 (6 bases). The CDR3 spans 16 residues. The germline gives CDR1 MDHEN, CDR2 SYDVKM. CDR3 amino acids: CASSLRRTAKTGELFF. As DNA, the CDR3 is TGTGCCAGCAGTTTACGTCGGACAGCGAAGACCGGGGAGCTGTTTTTT. Using reference TRBV28 and TRBJ2-2 for the parts outside the CDR3, the full variable domain is DVKVTQSSRYLVKRTGEKVFLECVQDMDHENMFWYRQDPGLGLRLIYFSYDVKMKEKGDIPEGYSVSREKKERFSLILESASTNQTSMYLCASSLRRTAKTGELFFGEGSRLTVL.

The J gene is TRBJ1-5, the V gene TRBV28; D gene unclear. The V end lost 4 bases, the J end lost 8 bases, and 12 bases lay between the germline ends. CDR1 and CDR2 from the germline V gene are MDHEN and SYDVKM. CDR3 length: 13 amino acids. The CDR3 coding sequence is TGTGCCAGCAGTTATACCCTCGGAGAGCCCCAGCATTTT. Its protein is CASSYTLGEPQHF.

A few counts support this clonotype. A much larger clone is a single base away; this may be a read error. The rearrangement links TRBV6-2 or TRBV6-3 to TRBJ2-3, with D tentatively TRBD1 (6 bases). Germline V gene sequence: CDR1 MNHEY, CDR2 SVGEGT. The CDR3 length is 13 residues. V dropped 8 bases and J dropped 5 bases, with 14 bases sitting between them. In DNA form, the CDR3 reads TGTGCCAGCGTCAAGGCAGGGGAAGATACGCAGTATTTT. Its protein is CASVKAGEDTQYF.

This clonotype was recorded a few times. The chain links TRBV2 to TRBJ1-1, with D uncertain. CDR1 and CDR2 (germline): SNHLY, FYNNEI. V was cut by 3 bases and J by 1 base, with 6 bases left in between. There are 13 residues in the CDR3. CDR3: CASSDRRNTEAFF. The CDR3, as DNA: TGTGCCAGCAGTGACAGAAGGAACACTGAAGCTTTCTTT.

In its sample, this clonotype was seen once. Given a much more abundant clone one base away, this may be a read error. The genes are TRBV7-6 and TRBJ2-7, with TRBD2 as a possible D gene (5 bases). CDR3 size: 14 residues. Germline V CDR1 and CDR2: SGHVS, FNYEAQ. The CDR3 spells CASSLGRLPDEQCF. In DNA, the CDR3 is TGTGCCAGCAGCTTAGGCCGACTACCCGACGAGCAGTGCTTC.

The chain combines TRBV7-9 with TRBJ2-1, with 8 bases lining up with TRBD1. V gave up 5 bases and J gave up 8 bases; unmatched junction bases: 11. The CDR3 runs 15 residues. CDR1 and CDR2 from the germline V gene are SEHNR and FQNEAQ (reference sequence). The CDR3 DNA follows: TGTGCCAGCAGCCCGGGGACAGGTCTAGGGGATGAGCAGTTCTTC. Its translation: CASSPGTGLGDEQFF.

This clonotype has at least ten counts. The rearrangement uses TRBV20-1 and TRBJ2-1, with 8 positions matching TRBD1. With V trimmed by 6 bases and J by 8 bases, 9 bases remained unmatched. CDR1 is DFQATT and CDR2 is SNEGSKA in the germline V gene (reference sequence). The length of the CDR3 is 13 residues. CDR3 in amino acids: CSARRDRIYEQFF. The CDR3 DNA reads TGCAGTGCCAGACGGGACAGGATTTATGAGCAGTTCTTC.

The chain has TRBV20-1 and TRBJ2-1, with D unresolved. From germline, CDR1 is DFQATT and CDR2 SNEGSKA (reference sequence). This CDR3 region has 16 residues. V lost 3 bases, J lost 5 bases, and 20 bases lay in between. In DNA form, the CDR3 reads TGCAGTGCTAGGGTCCGCTTTAAGGGCCCCGACAATGAGCAGTTCTTC. Amino acids: CSARVRFKGPDNEQFF.

Remarks on this clonotype: A much larger clone lies a single base off, so this may be a read error. The chain uses TRBV6-1 and TRBJ2-1; D is tentatively TRBD1 or TRBD2 (5 bases each). The germline CDR1 and CDR2 sequences are MNHNS and SASEGT. CDR3 length: 13 amino acids. The CDR3 coding sequence is TGTGCCGGACGGGAAGGGGCTCGTAATGAGCAGCTCTTC. Amino acid sequence: CAGREGARNEQLF.

In this sample, this clonotype turned up many times. V usage is TRBV20-1 and J usage is TRBJ1-1, with TRBD1 matching over 9 bases. V was pared by 2 bases and J by 0 bases, with 7 bases of the junction left unmatched. CDR3 length: 16 residues. The germline V gene encodes CDR1 DFQATT and CDR2 SNEGSKA (reference sequence). The CDR3 coding sequence is TGCAGTGCTAGAAATCTACAGGGGGCTGTGAACACTGAAGCTTTCTTT. This gives the protein CSARNLQGAVNTEAFF.

Remarks on this clonotype: Germline is not matched at one junction end, which may reflect a read error. V and J are TRBV5-4 and TRBJ2-7, with D maybe TRBD1 (6 bases). CDR3 length equals 13 residues. Germline CDR1 SGHNT, CDR2 YYREEE (reference sequence). The CDR3 protein is CASSREQGSEKYF. Written as DNA, the CDR3 is TGTGCCAGCAGCCGAGAACAGGGATCCGAGAAGTACTTC. Full variable domain (remainder filled in from reference TRBV5-4 and TRBJ2-7): ETGVTQSPTHLIKTRGQQVTLRCSSQSGHNTVSWYQQALGQGPQFIFQYYREEENGRGNFPPRFSGLQFPNYSSELNVNALELDDSALYLCASSREQGSEKYFGPGTRLTVT.

This clonotype was seen many times. The V gene is TRBV27, the J gene TRBJ2-1; 9 bases fit TRBD1. The V gene's germline CDR1 is MNHEY and CDR2 SMNVEV (reference sequence). J gave up 4 bases and V 6 bases, and 1 base lay outside the gene matches. There are 13 residues in the CDR3. CDR3 in amino acids: CASRGQGYNEQFF. The CDR3 region has the DNA TGTGCCAGCAGGGGACAGGGTTACAATGAGCAGTTCTTC.

There are a few counts of this clonotype. The chain joins TRBV10-3 to TRBJ2-5; D is undetermined. The V end was cut by 2 bases, the J end by 4 bases, with 8 bases between. This CDR3 comprises 13 residues. CDR1 and CDR2 from the germline V gene are ENHRY and SYGVKD. CDR3 nucleotides: TGTGCCATCAGTGAGCACGCCATAGAGACCCAGTACTTC. Its protein is CAISEHAIETQYF.

Points on this clonotype: This sequence may be a read error, since a much larger clone differs from it by one base. CDR3: CASRGLNSGNTIYF. CDR3 nucleotide sequence: TGTGCCAGCAGGGGACTGAACTCTGGAAACACCATATATTTT. The chain employs TRBV28 and TRBJ1-3; perhaps TRBD1 as D (5 bases). V lost 6 bases and J lost 0, with 9 bases in between. In germline, CDR1 is MDHEN, CDR2 SYDVKM. There are 14 residues in the CDR3. Together with reference TRBV28 and TRBJ1-3, the CDR3 gives the full variable domain: DVKVTQSSRYLVKRTGEKVFLECVQDMDHENMFWYRQDPGLGLRLIYFSYDVKMKEKGDIPEGYSVSREKKERFSLILESASTNQTSMYLCASRGLNSGNTIYFGEGSWLTVV.

The chain uses TRBV7-2 and TRBJ2-3, with D unresolved. From germline, CDR1 is SGHTA and CDR2 FQGNSA. This CDR3 is 15 amino acids long. V dropped 1 base and J dropped 5 bases, with 13 bases sitting between them. The chain's CDR3 is CASSLVNWGLDTQYF. The CDR3 DNA is TGTGCCAGCAGCTTAGTAAATTGGGGTCTAGATACGCAGTATTTT.

The genes are TRBV27 and TRBJ1-1, with 10 bases that match TRBD1. The length of the CDR3 is 14 residues. V lost 6 bases and J lost 4; bases outside the gene matches: 5. Per germline, CDR1 MNHEY and CDR2 SMNVEV (reference sequence). CDR3 nucleotide sequence: TGTGCCAGCAGCACGACAGGGGGCCTCACTGAAGCTTTCTTT. It yields the protein CASSTTGGLTEAFF.

This clonotype was counted a few times. This chain joins TRBV18 and TRBJ2-3, with D unresolved. The CDR3 spans 17 residues. V was pared by 2 bases and J by 0 bases, with 15 bases between. The germline gives CDR1 KGHSH, CDR2 LQKENI. The DNA of the CDR3 is TGTGCCAGCTCACCAACGGTGCCGAGAACTAGCACAGATACGCAGTATTTT. It translates to CASSPTVPRTSTDTQYF. Filled out from reference TRBV18 and TRBJ2-3, the complete variable domain reads NAGVMQNPRHLVRRRGQEARLRCSPMKGHSHVYWYRQLPEEGLKFMVYLQKENIIDESGMPKERFSAEFPKEGPSILRIQQVVRGDSAAYFCASSPTVPRTSTDTQYFGPGTRLTVL.

V is TRBV6-1 and J is TRBJ2-5; D uncertain. V was cut by 4 bases and J by 2 bases, with 5 bases left in between. Germline V lookup: CDR1 MNHNS, CDR2 SASEGT. The CDR3 contains 12 residues. As DNA, the CDR3 is TGTGCCAGCAGTGCGGCGCAAGAGACCCAGTACTTC. Amino acids: CASSAAQETQYF.

The chain uses TRBV7-2 and TRBJ2-3, with 10 bases lining up with TRBD2. V trimming: 3 bases; J trimming: 0 bases; junction bases outside the gene matches: 6. The V gene's germline CDR1 is SGHTA and CDR2 FQGNSA. The CDR3 is 17 amino acids. CDR3 in DNA: TGTGCCAGCAGCTTCGGGACTAGCGTCCCTAGCACAGATACGCAGTATTTT. Amino acid sequence: CASSFGTSVPSTDTQYF. The full variable domain, with the rest looked up from reference TRBV7-2 and TRBJ2-3, is GAGVSQSPSNKVTEKGKDVELRCDPISGHTALYWYRQSLGQGLEFLIYFQGNSAPDKSGLPSDRFSAERTGGSVSTLTIQRTQQEDSAVYLCASSFGTSVPSTDTQYFGPGTRLTVL.